The clone carrying this T cell receptor beta chain was seen a handful of times. Its antigen is currently unknown. Collection of blood occurred at baseline, at cycle 4 day 1, and at cycle 7 day 1. This record belongs to a study of OX40 agonist ivuxolimab in advanced cancers. Study details: Patients' therapy was ivuxolimab, an antibody that acts as an agonist of OX40 (CD134). Whole-study findings and limits: With doses of 0.1 to 3.0 mg/kg, CD4+ and CD8+ blood T cells had undergone clonal expansion by week 6.

The germline V gene encodes CDR1 MNHEY and CDR2 SVGAGI. This CDR3 is built from 15 residues. Trimming pared 4 bases from V and 6 bases from J, leaving 16 bases between. Some clones are missing from TCRdb's copy, which holds only in-frame ones; the method was immunoSEQ multiplex PCR. The sample holds about 68,000 clones; 83% are singletons and the top ten take over 1.3%. The source of this sequence is an adult with an advanced solid tumor such as melanoma, head and neck, liver or kidney cancer. The chain has TRBV6-5 and TRBJ2-1, with a possible D match to TRBD2 (5 bases). Sequencing was performed on CD4+ or CD8+ T cells sorted from blood, taken in a trial of the OX40 agonist ivuxolimab. CDR3 amino acids: CASSSALSRGNEQFF. The CDR3 nucleotides read TGTGCCAGCAGTTCCGCACTCAGCCGGGGCAATGAGCAGTTCTTC.